This entry lists 11 T cell receptor beta chains sequenced from one sample in a study of CD8+ T cells in alopecia areata. RNA extraction was followed by reverse transcription into cDNA, which acted as the sequencing template. Libraries were prepared by immunoSEQ multiplex PCR; TCRdb keeps only in-frame clonotypes and omits some of them. The data contain under 130,000 clones, 80% to 90% of them singletons. Indicated treatment: oral pan-JAK inhibitor, 5-10 mg twice daily. The sample in question was CD8+ T cells sorted from blood, obtained between weeks 30 and 35, from a patient treated with tofacitinib. All receptors come from a human donor with alopecia areata.

The sample holds a few counts of this clone. The gene calls are TRBV5-5 and TRBJ2-7; D call uncertain. In germline, CDR1 is SGHKS, CDR2 YYEKEE (reference sequence). CDR3 length: 14 amino acids. The V gene lost 0 bases and the J gene lost 3 bases, with 10 bases spanning the gap. CDR3 residues: CASSLEQLYYEQYF. DNA of the CDR3: TGTGCCAGCAGCTTGGAACAGCTTTACTACGAGCAGTACTTC.

The chain couples TRBV7-9 to TRBJ2-7; D may correspond to TRBD1 or TRBD2 (6 bases each). The CDR3 consists of 15 residues. V lost 5 bases and J 6 bases, leaving 20 bases between the germline ends. Germline-derived CDR1 and CDR2 are SEHNR and FQNEAQ (reference sequence). The CDR3 spells CASSDLQGLIGEQYF. The DNA for the CDR3 is TGTGCCAGCAGCGACCTACAGGGACTTATAGGCGAGCAGTACTTC.

The chain combines TRBV4-1 with TRBJ2-3, with 9 bases that match TRBD2. The CDR3 totals 17 residues. Germline-derived CDR1 and CDR2 are MGHRA and YSYEKL. After removal of 0 bases from V and 1 base from J, the junction contained 5 bases not matched to a gene. This CDR3 is CASSQEAGGPGTDTQYF. CDR3 sequence (DNA): TGCGCCAGCAGCCAAGAGGCGGGAGGGCCTGGCACAGATACGCAGTATTTT.

The rearrangement joins TRBV5-6 to TRBJ2-1, with a tentative D call TRBD1 (5 bases). The ends were cut back, 1 base at V and 7 bases at J, with 9 bases in the middle. Germline CDR1 SGHDT, CDR2 YYEEEE. This CDR3 region has 13 residues. CDR3 region: CASSLWAGNEQFF. DNA of the CDR3: TGTGCCAGCAGCTTGTGGGCAGGGAATGAGCAGTTCTTC.

This chain links TRBV19 with TRBJ2-1; possibly TRBD1 for D (6 bases). Trimming took 5 bases from V and 10 from J, leaving 9 bases between them. The CDR3 is 11 residues long. The germline CDR1 and CDR2 sequences are LNHDA and SQIVND (reference sequence). DNA of the CDR3: TGTGCCAGTAGTTCTACAGGGGAGCAGTTCTTC. The encoded protein is CASSSTGEQFF.

This sequence joins TRBV30 and TRBJ2-1; 9 bases agree with TRBD2. The ends lost 4 bases at V and 6 bases at J; junction bases unmatched: 4. The V gene's germline CDR1 is GTSNPN and CDR2 SVGIG (reference sequence). This CDR3 region has 13 residues. DNA for the CDR3: TGTGCCTGGATCGCGGGAGGGTTCAATGAGCAGTTCTTC. It is translated as CAWIAGGFNEQFF.

V usage is TRBV19 and J usage is TRBJ2-3; the D is unclear. The germline CDR1 and CDR2 sequences are LNHDA and SQIVND (reference sequence). V gave up 5 bases and J gave up 4 bases, with 19 bases separating them. This CDR3 has 16 residues. The CDR3 protein is CASSPDMYLKADTQYF. CDR3 bases: TGTGCCAGTAGTCCCGACATGTACCTAAAGGCAGATACGCAGTATTTT.

The chain employs TRBV27 and TRBJ1-2; D might be TRBD1 (5 bases). The CDR3 length is 13 residues. CDR1 and CDR2 (germline): MNHEY, SMNVEV (reference sequence). Trimming took 11 bases from V and 3 from J, leaving 16 bases between them. CDR3 in amino acids: CASLGRGYYGYTF. The CDR3 nucleotides read TGTGCCTCATTAGGTCGGGGGTACTATGGCTACACCTTC.

The chain employs TRBV11-2 and TRBJ2-7, with TRBD1 as a possible D gene (6 bases). The CDR3 covers 14 residues. Germline V CDR1 and CDR2: SGHAT, FQNNGV. V was clipped by 4 bases and J by 5 bases, with 15 bases between them. The CDR3 nucleotides are TGTGCCAGCAGCTGGGCCCAGGGGTCCAACGAGCAGTACTTC. This encodes CASSWAQGSNEQYF.

This chain connects TRBV5-4 to TRBJ1-2; no clear D gene. This CDR3 is built from 12 residues. The V and J ends lost 4 bases and 8 bases respectively, with 12 bases between them. Germline CDR1 SGHNT, CDR2 YYREEE (reference sequence). CDR3 sequence: CASSRGDEGYTF. The DNA for the CDR3 is TGTGCCAGCAGCCGGGGAGACGAGGGCTACACCTTC.

This chain uses TRBV5-6 with TRBJ2-7, with D perhaps matching TRBD1 or TRBD2 (6 bases each). Trimming stripped 2 bases from V and 4 bases from J, with 7 bases between. This CDR3 spans 12 amino acids. Germline CDR1 is SGHDT and CDR2 is YYEEEE. CDR3 coding DNA: TGTGCCAGCAGCTTAGGGGGGTACGAGCAGTACTTC. Translated: CASSLGGYEQYF.